The clone carrying this TCR beta chain has just a few counts. RNA transcripts provided the source from which TCR beta CDR3 regions were amplified. Primed by the HTBI set, a first-round RT-PCR was run on the TCR CDR3. TCRdb re-derived calls from the multiplex PCR reads in MiXCR, one entry per CDR3 protein. The repertoire holds hundreds of thousands of distinct CDR3 sequences, with roughly a sixth as singletons. After removal of 8 bases from V and 5 bases from J, the junction contained 2 bases not matched to a gene. CDR3 length equals 13 residues. Looked up from germline, CDR1 is LNHDA and CDR2 is SQIVND (reference sequence). The record originates from a study of T cells in Graves' hyperthyroidism and ophthalmopathy.

This chain uses TRBV19 with TRBJ1-4, with 10 nucleotides matching TRBD1. This clonotype was obtained from a woman between 50 and 59 years old with Graves' hyperthyroidism that later progressed to Graves' ophthalmopathy. Specimen: blood. Here the CDR3 reads CASPGQGNEKLFF. CDR3 coding DNA: TGTGCCAGTCCGGGACAGGGGAATGAAAAACTGTTTTTT.